This T cell receptor (beta chain) was obtained from a study of early T cells in non-severe SARS-CoV-2 infection. Study overall: It was bulk RNA from unsorted whole blood that was sequenced, and the chains were unpaired.

Comments on this clonotype: As yet, its antigen is unknown.

Study conclusions and caveats: Private and CD4 specificities were missed by VDJdb matching, skewed to anti-spike CD8.

Individual cDNA molecules were tagged with unique molecular identifiers, the study reported. TCRdb used MiXCR to reprocess the 5' RACE reads, holding one entry per CDR3 protein. The sample holds some 80,000 distinct CDR3 sequences, about an eighth seen once. This CDR3 spans 14 amino acids. CDR1 MNHNS and CDR2 SASEGT come from the germline V gene. Trimming cost V 2 bases and J 5 bases; bases outside gene matches: 5. The rearrangement links TRBV6-1 to TRBJ2-7; TRBD2 matches 8 bases. The clonotype comes from an adult who was a healthcare worker with PCR-confirmed SARS-CoV-2 infection or an uninfected control (not recorded which). Sample: whole blood. The CDR3 protein is CASSEMRGADEQYF. CDR3 DNA sequence: TGTGCCAGCAGTGAAATGCGGGGGGCTGACGAGCAGTACTTC.